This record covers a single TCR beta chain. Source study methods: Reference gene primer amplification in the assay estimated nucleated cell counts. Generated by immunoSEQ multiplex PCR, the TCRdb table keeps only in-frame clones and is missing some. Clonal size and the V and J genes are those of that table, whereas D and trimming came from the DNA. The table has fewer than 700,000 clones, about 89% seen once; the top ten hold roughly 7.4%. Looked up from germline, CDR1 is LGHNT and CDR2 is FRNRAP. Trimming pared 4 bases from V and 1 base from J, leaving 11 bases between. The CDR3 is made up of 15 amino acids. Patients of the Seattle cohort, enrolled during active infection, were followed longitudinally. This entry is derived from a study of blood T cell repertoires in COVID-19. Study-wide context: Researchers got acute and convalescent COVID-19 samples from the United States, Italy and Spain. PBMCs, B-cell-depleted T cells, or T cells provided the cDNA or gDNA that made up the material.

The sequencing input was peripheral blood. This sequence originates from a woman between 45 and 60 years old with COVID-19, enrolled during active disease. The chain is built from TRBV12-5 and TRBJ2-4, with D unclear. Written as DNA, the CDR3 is TGTGCTAGTGGTTCCGTGGTACTTGCCAAAAACATTCAGTACTTC. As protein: CASGSVVLAKNIQYF.